This T cell receptor (beta chain) was obtained from a study of PD-1 blockade in classical Hodgkin lymphoma. Study background: Each patient was given nivolumab 3 mg/kg through a vein every 2 weeks.

Study conclusions and caveats: CD4+ TCR diversity, unlike CD8+, climbed significantly by C4D1.

V was shortened by 2 bases and J by 2 bases, with 1 base between the two germline ends. The germline V gene encodes CDR1 MNHEY and CDR2 SVGAGI. The CDR3 spans 11 residues. To note about this clone: Antigen unknown.

In every patient, relapse followed autologous stem cell transplantation, while exposure to brentuximab vedotin differed. Complete response, partial response or progressive disease made up the best responses. Generated by immunoSEQ multiplex PCR, the TCRdb table keeps only in-frame clones and is missing some. The repertoire includes some 16,000 clones, about two thirds of them detected once, and approximately 8.3% sits in the top ten. V gene TRBV6-5 combines with J gene TRBJ2-7, with no clear D. The sample consisted of peripheral blood mononuclear cells (PBMCs), taken before the second cycle of nivolumab. The origin of this receptor is a human donor with classical Hodgkin lymphoma. This chain's CDR3 is CASSYAYEQYF. The CDR3 DNA is TGTGCCAGCAGTTACGCCTACGAGCAGTACTTC.